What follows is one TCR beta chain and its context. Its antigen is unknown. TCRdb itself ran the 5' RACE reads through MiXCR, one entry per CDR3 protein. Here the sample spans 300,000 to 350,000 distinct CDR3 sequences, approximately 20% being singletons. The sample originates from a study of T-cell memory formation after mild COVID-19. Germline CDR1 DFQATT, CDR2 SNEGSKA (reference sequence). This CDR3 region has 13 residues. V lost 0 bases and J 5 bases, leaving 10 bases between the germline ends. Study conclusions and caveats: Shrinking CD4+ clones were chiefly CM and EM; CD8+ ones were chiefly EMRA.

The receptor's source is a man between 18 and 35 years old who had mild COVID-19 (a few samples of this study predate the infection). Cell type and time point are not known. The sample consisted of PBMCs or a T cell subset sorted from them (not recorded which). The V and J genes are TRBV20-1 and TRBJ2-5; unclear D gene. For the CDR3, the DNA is TGCAGTGCTAGAGATGGCAGGATCGAGACCCAGTACTTC. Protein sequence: CSARDGRIETQYF.